This entry lists 11 T cell receptor beta chains sequenced from one sample in a study of blood T cell repertoires in COVID-19. Here immunoSEQ multiplex PCR was the method, and the copy in TCRdb shows in-frame clones only, minus some. The sample lists some 420,000 clones, 85% to 90% occurring once. The material sequenced was PBMCs or T cells enriched from blood (not recorded which). The receptors stem from a man in his thirties or forties who had recovered from COVID-19.

The V call is TRBV28, the J call TRBJ1-2; no definite D call. V was trimmed by 5 bases and J by 7 bases, leaving 17 bases between them. Germline values: CDR1 MDHEN, CDR2 SYDVKM. This CDR3 comprises 14 residues. CDR3 amino acids: CASSPPEVLGGYTF. In DNA form, the CDR3 reads TGTGCCAGCAGTCCTCCCGAGGTATTGGGTGGCTACACCTTC.

This chain connects TRBV6-5 to TRBJ2-4, with D unclear. The CDR3 length is 13 residues. The ends were cut back, 5 bases at V and 8 bases at J, with 13 bases in the middle. Germline V gene data show CDR1 as MNHEY and CDR2 as SVGAGI. The CDR3 bases are TGTGCCAGCAGTCCCCGGCAGGTTGACATTCAGTACTTC. Residues: CASSPRQVDIQYF.

The rearrangement links TRBV6-5 to TRBJ2-5; possibly TRBD2 for D (9 bases). Trimming stripped 6 bases from V and 5 bases from J, with 16 bases between. In germline, CDR1 is MNHEY, CDR2 SVGAGI. The CDR3 spans 14 residues. The CDR3 nucleotides read TGTGCCAGCAGGACAGGGGCGGGAGGGGAGACCCAGTACTTC. Protein: CASRTGAGGETQYF.

The CDR3 DNA sequence: TGTGCCAGTAGTGTACTAGCGGGAGGCACCGGGGAGCTGTTTTTT. Translated, it gives CASSVLAGGTGELFF. This chain links TRBV19 with TRBJ2-2; TRBD2 aligns across 12 bases. Germline assignment: CDR1 LNHDA and CDR2 SQIVND (reference sequence). CDR3 length: 15 residues. The V segment lost 5 bases and the J segment 4 bases; nucleotides outside the gene matches: 2.

The rearrangement joins TRBV14 to TRBJ2-3; unclear D gene. Germline-derived CDR1 and CDR2 are SGHDN and FVKESK. Trimming cost V 4 bases and J 5 bases, with 7 bases left between them. There are 12 residues in the CDR3. As DNA, the CDR3 is TGTGCCAGCAGCCCCCCCGGAGATACGCAGTATTTT. Protein product: CASSPPGDTQYF.

The CDR3 sequence: CASSQTDRGMVEAFF. The CDR3 DNA sequence: TGCGCCAGCAGCCAAACGGACAGGGGAATGGTTGAAGCTTTCTTT. The rearrangement uses TRBV4-1 and TRBJ1-1; 9 bases map to TRBD1. Losses at the gene ends were 2 bases for V and 7 bases for J; bases not matched to a gene: 8. CDR1 and CDR2 (germline): MGHRA, YSYEKL. The CDR3 runs 15 residues.

The V call is TRBV25-1, the J call TRBJ2-5; 13 positions agree with TRBD2. Germline V gene data show CDR1 as MGHDK and CDR2 as SYGVNS. The CDR3 loop spans 16 amino acids. J lost 2 bases, V lost 3 bases, and 3 bases had no gene match. The CDR3 DNA sequence: TGTGCCAGCAGTGATTTACTAGCGGGAGGGCAAGAGACCCAGTACTTC. Its translation is CASSDLLAGGQETQYF.

The chain is built from TRBV3-1 (or the pseudogene TRBV3-2) and TRBJ2-5; 9 positions agree with TRBD1. Germline values: CDR1 LGHDT, CDR2 YNNKEL (reference sequence). CDR3 length: 15 residues. The junction had 4 bases not matched to a gene; V was cut back by 3 bases and J by 2 bases. This chain's CDR3 is CASSQDGTGQETQYF. CDR3 coding DNA: TGTGCCAGCAGCCAGGACGGGACAGGGCAAGAGACCCAGTACTTC.

The genes are TRBV29-1 and TRBJ2-7, with D maybe TRBD2 (6 bases). The CDR3 is 13 residues long. CDR1 is SQVTM and CDR2 is ANQGSEA in the germline V gene. Trimming stripped 7 bases from V and 0 bases from J, with 13 bases between. The CDR3 sequence: CSAIADSSYEQYF. The CDR3 DNA is TGCAGCGCAATAGCGGATTCCTCCTACGAGCAGTACTTC.

The V call is TRBV19, the J call TRBJ1-5; D possibly corresponds to TRBD1 (6 bases). Germline values: CDR1 LNHDA, CDR2 SQIVND (reference sequence). The length of the CDR3 is 14 residues. V was pared by 10 bases and J by 0 bases, with 13 bases between. CDR3 amino acids: CATLQGHSNQPQHF. CDR3 bases: TGTGCCACCCTACAGGGACATAGCAATCAGCCCCAGCATTTT.

The chain links TRBV13 to TRBJ2-2; 7 bases fit TRBD1. The germline CDR1 and CDR2 sequences are PRHDT and FYEKMQ (reference sequence). The CDR3 has 15 residues. J lost 5 bases, V lost 2 bases, and 5 bases had no gene match. CDR3 sequence (DNA): TGTGCCAGCAGCTTAAGGACAGGTTATACCGGGGAGCTGTTTTTT. Encoded protein: CASSLRTGYTGELFF.